This TCR beta chain originates from a study of T cell changes during pregnancy in multiple sclerosis. Trimming stripped 0 bases from V and 3 bases from J, with 20 bases between. Germline CDR1 is SGHDT and CDR2 is YYEEEE. This CDR3 contains 18 residues. The data were produced by immunoSEQ multiplex PCR, yet TCRdb's version contains in-frame clones alone and is incomplete. The profile shows roughly 60,000 clones, about 87% of them singletons. The receptor was derived from a female donor with multiple sclerosis, enrolled in a pregnancy study. The rearrangement links TRBV5-6 to TRBJ2-3, with D maybe TRBD2 (7 bases). Specimen: CD4+ T cells from peripheral blood mononuclear cells, collected in the first trimester of pregnancy. The CDR3 loop is CASSLESGGALGTDTQYF. CDR3 DNA sequence: TGTGCCAGCAGCTTGGAGAGTGGGGGGGCCCTGGGGACAGATACGCAGTATTTT. The full variable domain, rest sourced from reference TRBV5-6 and TRBJ2-3, is DAGVTQSPTHLIKTRGQQVTLRCSPKSGHDTVSWYQQALGQGPQFIFQYYEEEERQRGNFPDRFSGHQFPNYSSELNVNALLLGDSALYLCASSLESGGALGTDTQYFGPGTRLTVL.